This TCR beta chain emerged from a study of T cell repertoires in cytomegalovirus infection. About the study: Indicated by public TCR beta signatures were CMV infection and matching HLA type. General observations from the study: Cumulative public TCR beta family frequency identified carriers of CMV plus the relevant HLA. In two of eight donors, the top clonotype was HLA-C-restricted CMV-specific.

By its share, this clonotype is medium-sized. Antigen unknown. This CDR3 has 15 residues. The V and J ends lost 5 bases and 5 bases, in that order; junction bases with no gene match: 7. Germline V lookup: CDR1 MRHNA, CDR2 SNTAGT. Using its own MiXCR run on the reads, TCRdb lists one record per CDR3 protein. The sample yields a few hundred thousand distinct CDR3 sequences, about 17% seen once. Sequencing was carried out using CD8+ T cells from PBMCs. The receptor was isolated from a human donor in good health (CMV status not recorded). Some clones in this sample may be carry-over from other donors' samples. This sequence joins TRBV6-4 and TRBJ2-3; 10 positions agree with TRBD2. The CDR3 here is CASSPASGSGDTQYF. CDR3 bases: TGTGCCAGCAGTCCGGCTAGCGGGAGTGGAGATACGCAGTATTTT.